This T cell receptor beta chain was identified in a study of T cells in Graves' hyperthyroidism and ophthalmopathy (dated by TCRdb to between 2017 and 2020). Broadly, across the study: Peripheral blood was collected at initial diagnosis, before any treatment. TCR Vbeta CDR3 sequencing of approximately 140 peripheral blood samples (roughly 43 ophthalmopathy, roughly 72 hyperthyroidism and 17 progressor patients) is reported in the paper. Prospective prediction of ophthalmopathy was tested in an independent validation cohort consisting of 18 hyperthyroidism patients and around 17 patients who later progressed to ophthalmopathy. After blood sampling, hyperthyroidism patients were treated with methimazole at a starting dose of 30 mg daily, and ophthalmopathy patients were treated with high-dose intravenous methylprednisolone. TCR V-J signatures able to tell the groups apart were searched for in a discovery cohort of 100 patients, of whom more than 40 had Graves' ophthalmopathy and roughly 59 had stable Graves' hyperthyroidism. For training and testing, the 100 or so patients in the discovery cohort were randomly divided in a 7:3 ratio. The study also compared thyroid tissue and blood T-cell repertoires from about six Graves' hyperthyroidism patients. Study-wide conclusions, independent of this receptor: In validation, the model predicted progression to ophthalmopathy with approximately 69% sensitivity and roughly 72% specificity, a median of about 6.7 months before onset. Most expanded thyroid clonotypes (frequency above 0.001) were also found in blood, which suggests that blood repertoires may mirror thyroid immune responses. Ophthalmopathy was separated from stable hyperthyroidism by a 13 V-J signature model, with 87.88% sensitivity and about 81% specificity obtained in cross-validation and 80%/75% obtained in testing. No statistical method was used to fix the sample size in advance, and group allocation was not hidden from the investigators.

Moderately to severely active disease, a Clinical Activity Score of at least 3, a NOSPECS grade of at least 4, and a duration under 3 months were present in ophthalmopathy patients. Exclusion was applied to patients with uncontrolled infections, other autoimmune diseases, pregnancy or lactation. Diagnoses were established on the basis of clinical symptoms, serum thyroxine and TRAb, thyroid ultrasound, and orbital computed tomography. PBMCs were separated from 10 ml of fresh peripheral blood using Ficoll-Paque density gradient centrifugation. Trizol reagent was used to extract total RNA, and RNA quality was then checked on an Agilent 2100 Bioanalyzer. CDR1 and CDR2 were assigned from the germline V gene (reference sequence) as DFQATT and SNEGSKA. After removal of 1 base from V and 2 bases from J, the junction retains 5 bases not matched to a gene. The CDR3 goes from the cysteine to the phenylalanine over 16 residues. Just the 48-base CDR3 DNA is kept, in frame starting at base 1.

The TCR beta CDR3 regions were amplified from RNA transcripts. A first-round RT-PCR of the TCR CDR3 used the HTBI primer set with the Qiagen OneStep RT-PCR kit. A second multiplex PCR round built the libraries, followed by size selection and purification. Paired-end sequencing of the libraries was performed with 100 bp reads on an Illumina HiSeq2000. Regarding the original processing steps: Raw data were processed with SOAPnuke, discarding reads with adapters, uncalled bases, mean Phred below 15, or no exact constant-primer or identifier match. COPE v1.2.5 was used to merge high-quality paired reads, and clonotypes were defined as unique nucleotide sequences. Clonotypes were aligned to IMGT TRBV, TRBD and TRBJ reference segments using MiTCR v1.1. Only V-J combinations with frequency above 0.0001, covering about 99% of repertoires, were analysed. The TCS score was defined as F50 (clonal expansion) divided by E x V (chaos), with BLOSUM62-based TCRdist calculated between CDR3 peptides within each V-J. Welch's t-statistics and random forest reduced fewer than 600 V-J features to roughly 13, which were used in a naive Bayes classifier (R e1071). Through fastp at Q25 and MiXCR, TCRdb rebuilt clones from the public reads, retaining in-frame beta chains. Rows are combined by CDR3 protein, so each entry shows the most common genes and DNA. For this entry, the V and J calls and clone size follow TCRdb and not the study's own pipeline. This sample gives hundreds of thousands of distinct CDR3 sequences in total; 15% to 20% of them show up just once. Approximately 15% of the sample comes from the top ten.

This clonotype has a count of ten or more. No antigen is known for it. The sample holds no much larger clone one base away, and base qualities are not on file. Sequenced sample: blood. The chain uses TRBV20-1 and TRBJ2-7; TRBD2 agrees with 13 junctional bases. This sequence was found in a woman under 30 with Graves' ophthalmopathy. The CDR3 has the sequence CSARAPTSGRTYEQYF. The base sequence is TGCAGTGCTAGAGCCCCGACTAGCGGGAGGACCTACGAGCAGTACTTC.